These T cell receptor beta chains were read from a single sample in a study of CXCR3-negative and CXCR3-positive naive CD8 T cells. For each CDR3 protein, TCRdb gives one entry from its re-call of the 5' RACE reads, without DNA. This sample's table has approximately 24,000 distinct CDR3 sequences. The sequenced material came from naive CXCR3- CD8+ T cells from blood. The receptor source for this set is a human donor in good health. Some clones in this sample may be carry-over from other donors' samples. CDR3s include the opening cysteine and the closing phenylalanine or tryptophan. Expanded clones get a size class; other rows say once, few or many, or leave the size out.

CDR3: CSVGTVNEQFF
V: TRBV29-1
J: TRBJ2-1
size: NA

CDR3: CASSSDIGTRNEQFF
V: TRBV28
J: TRBJ2-1
size: NA

CDR3: CSVERDSYEQYF
V: TRBV29-1
J: TRBJ2-7
size: NA

CDR3: CASSGARDSHEQFF
V: TRBV6-4
J: TRBJ2-1
size: NA

CDR3: CASSLTSGHEQYF
V: TRBV7-2
J: TRBJ2-7
size: NA

CDR3: CASSLSGDTEAFF
V: TRBV7-9
J: TRBJ1-1
size: NA

CDR3: CSGYSNTEAFF
V: TRBV29-1
J: TRBJ1-1
size: NA

CDR3: CSVLLAGDEGGELFF
V: TRBV29-1
J: TRBJ2-2
size: NA

CDR3: CASSQEGAQREKLFF
V: TRBV4-3
J: TRBJ1-4
size: NA

CDR3: CASSLLLTAYEQYF
V: TRBV7-2
J: TRBJ2-7
size: NA

CDR3: CASSDSDRDRQFF
V: TRBV6-4
J: TRBJ2-1
size: NA

CDR3: CASSPEGYEQYF
V: TRBV14
J: TRBJ2-7
size: NA

CDR3: CASSFRGTDTQYF
V: TRBV5-6
J: TRBJ2-3
size: NA

CDR3: CASQAGADTQYF
V: TRBV12-3/TRBV12-4
J: TRBJ2-3
size: NA

CDR3: CASAYRVADTQYF
V: TRBV27
J: TRBJ2-3
size: NA

CDR3: CSARDHGTAPGETEAFF
V: TRBV20-1
J: TRBJ1-1
size: NA

CDR3: CASSQPGLRNYGYTF
V: TRBV7-9
J: TRBJ1-2
size: NA

CDR3: CASGTSGLGEQFF
V: TRBV28
J: TRBJ2-1
size: NA

CDR3: CASSQGGTGSYEQYF
V: TRBV4-1
J: TRBJ2-7
size: medium-sized

CDR3: CASREMEYSNQPQHF
V: TRBV12-3/TRBV12-4
J: TRBJ1-5
size: NA

CDR3: CASSPNGELFF
V: TRBV28
J: TRBJ2-2
size: NA

CDR3: CASSYGTSTNEKLFF
V: TRBV6-2/TRBV6-3
J: TRBJ1-4
size: NA

CDR3: CASSHPEALDPWEQFF
V: TRBV28
J: TRBJ2-1
size: NA

CDR3: CASCPDTDYEQYF
V: TRBV21-1
J: TRBJ2-7
size: NA

CDR3: CASSYLDTDSGNTIYF
V: TRBV6-2/TRBV6-3
J: TRBJ1-3
size: NA

CDR3: CAIRDPDSVQAFF
V: TRBV10-3
J: TRBJ1-1
size: NA

CDR3: CASSLEGGNDNEQFF
V: TRBV7-6
J: TRBJ2-1
size: NA

CDR3: CASTPSGTGVSVGQPQHF
V: TRBV19
J: TRBJ1-5
size: NA

CDR3: CASSVGPSEQYF
V: TRBV27
J: TRBJ2-7
size: NA

CDR3: CASSLGQGGRFSNEQFF
V: TRBV12-3/TRBV12-4
J: TRBJ2-1
size: NA

CDR3: CSVEYRVWMNTEAFF
V: TRBV29-1
J: TRBJ1-1
size: NA

CDR3: CSVEEGHQVETQYF
V: TRBV29-1
J: TRBJ2-5
size: NA

CDR3: CASSQPRGGRTEAFF
V: TRBV4-3
J: TRBJ1-1
size: NA

CDR3: CASSDSREQFF
V: TRBV6-4
J: TRBJ2-1
size: NA

CDR3: CSARDRSRWDTQYF
V: TRBV20-1
J: TRBJ2-3
size: NA